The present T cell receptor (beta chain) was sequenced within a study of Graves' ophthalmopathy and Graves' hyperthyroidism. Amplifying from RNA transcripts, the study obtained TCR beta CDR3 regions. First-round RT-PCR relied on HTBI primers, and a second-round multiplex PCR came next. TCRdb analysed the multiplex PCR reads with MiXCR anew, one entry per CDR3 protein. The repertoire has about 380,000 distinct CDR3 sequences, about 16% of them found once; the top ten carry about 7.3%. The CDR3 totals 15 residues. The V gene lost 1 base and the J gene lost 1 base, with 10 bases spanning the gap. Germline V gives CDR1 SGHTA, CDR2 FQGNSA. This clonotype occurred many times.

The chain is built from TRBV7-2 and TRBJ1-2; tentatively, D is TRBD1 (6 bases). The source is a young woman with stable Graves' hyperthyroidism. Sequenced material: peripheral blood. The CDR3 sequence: CASSLGGRYNYGYTF. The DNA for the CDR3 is TGTGCCAGCAGCTTAGGGGGGCGGTATAACTATGGCTACACCTTC.